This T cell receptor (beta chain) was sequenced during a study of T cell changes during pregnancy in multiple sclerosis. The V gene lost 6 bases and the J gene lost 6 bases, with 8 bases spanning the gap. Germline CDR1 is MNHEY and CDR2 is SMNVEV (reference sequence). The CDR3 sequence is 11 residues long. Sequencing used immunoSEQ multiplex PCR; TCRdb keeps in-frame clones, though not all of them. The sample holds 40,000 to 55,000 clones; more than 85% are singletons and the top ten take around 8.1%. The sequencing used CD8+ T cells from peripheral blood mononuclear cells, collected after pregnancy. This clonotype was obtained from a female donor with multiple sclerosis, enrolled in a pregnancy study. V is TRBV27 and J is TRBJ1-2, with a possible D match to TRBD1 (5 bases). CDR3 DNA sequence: TGTGCCAGCAGCACGGGGGATGGCTACACCTTC. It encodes CASSTGDGYTF.